The 30 T cell receptor beta chains below were found in one sample sequenced in a study of early T cells in non-severe SARS-CoV-2 infection. TCRdb used MiXCR to reprocess the 5' RACE reads, holding one entry per CDR3 protein. Of 80,000 to 100,000 distinct CDR3 sequences in the sample, around an eighth were seen once. The sample comprised whole blood. These receptors were obtained from an adult who was a healthcare worker with PCR-confirmed SARS-CoV-2 infection or an uninfected control (not recorded which).

The chain joins TRBV7-9 to TRBJ1-2; the D gene is possibly TRBD1 (5 bases). Germline assignment: CDR1 SEHNR and CDR2 FQNEAQ (reference sequence). V lost 1 base and J 8 bases, leaving 14 bases between the germline ends. The CDR3 contains 14 residues. CDR3 DNA: TGTGCCAGCAGCTTAGGGGGTCAGGGATACGGCTACACCTTC. This translates into CASSLGGQGYGYTF.

This clonotype was found many times. The gene calls are TRBV7-3 and TRBJ2-1, with D possibly being TRBD2 (5 bases). The CDR3 consists of 11 residues. Trimming took off 5 bases at V and 10 bases at J, with 9 bases between the two ends. CDR1 is SGHTA and CDR2 is FQGTGA in the germline V gene. The CDR3 nucleotides read TGTGCCAGCAGCCCTTCGGGGGAGCAGTTCTTC. Amino acids: CASSPSGEQFF.

This clonotype was seen only a few times. This sequence joins TRBV6-2 or TRBV6-3 and TRBJ2-1; D is undetermined. Trimming shortened V by 8 bases and J by 12 bases, and 17 bases separated the two germline ends. The CDR3 loop spans 12 amino acids. Per germline, CDR1 MNHEY and CDR2 SVGEGT. The CDR3 nucleotides are TGTGCCAGCGCTAGGTCGGTGCGCGGGCAGTTCTTC. This gives the protein CASARSVRGQFF.

This clonotype has a handful of counts. This rearrangement joins TRBV9 to TRBJ2-1; TRBD1 might be the D (6 bases). V was clipped by 6 bases and J by 2 bases, with 18 bases between them. Germline V CDR1 and CDR2: SGDLS, YYNGEE. CDR3 size: 16 residues. CDR3 in DNA: TGTGCCAGCAACCCTGGTCAGGGGTCCCCCTACAATGAGCAGTTCTTC. Protein: CASNPGQGSPYNEQFF.

The chain recombines TRBV3-1 with TRBJ2-5; 9 bases fit TRBD1. With 4 bases clipped from V and 7 bases from J, the junction kept 7 bases outside the gene matches. The CDR3 consists of 14 residues. Per germline, CDR1 LGHDT and CDR2 YNNKEL (reference sequence). The CDR3 protein is CASSPTGGARTQYF. For the CDR3, the DNA is TGTGCCAGCAGCCCTACAGGGGGCGCACGGACCCAGTACTTC.

The chain links TRBV7-2 to TRBJ2-2; no clear D gene. This CDR3 has 17 residues. V was clipped by 1 base and J by 6 bases, with 18 bases between them. Germline V gene lookup returns CDR1 SGHTA and CDR2 FQGNSA. DNA for the CDR3: TGTGCCAGCAGCTTAGGGGGTCTAGGTAAAAACGCCGGGGAGCTGTTTTTT. Its translation is CASSLGGLGKNAGELFF.

Written as DNA, the CDR3 is TGTGCCAGTAGTACCGACCTTGGACGGGCTTTCTTT. Translating gives CASSTDLGRAFF. This chain links TRBV19 with TRBJ1-1; D is ambiguous. The CDR3 loop spans 12 amino acids. The germline V and J ends were trimmed by 4 bases and 11 bases, with 14 bases remaining between them. In germline, CDR1 is LNHDA, CDR2 SQIVND (reference sequence).

This clonotype was observed at least ten times. The J gene is TRBJ1-1, the V gene TRBV12-3 or TRBV12-4; 12 bases align to TRBD1. This CDR3 comprises 14 residues. V gave up 7 bases and J gave up 10 bases; unmatched junction bases: 10. The CDR3 sequence: CASMHRDRGLGAFF. In DNA, the CDR3 is TGTGCCAGCATGCACCGGGACAGGGGGCTGGGAGCTTTCTTT.

This clonotype showed up many times. V usage is TRBV20-1 and J usage is TRBJ1-2; 8 bases are a match to TRBD1. V lost 3 bases to trimming and J lost 2 bases; unmatched junction nucleotides: 5. Germline V gene lookup returns CDR1 DFQATT and CDR2 SNEGSKA (reference sequence). CDR3 size: 14 residues. CDR3: CSARRRQGNYGYTF. CDR3 nucleotide sequence: TGCAGTGCTAGGCGGAGACAGGGGAACTATGGCTACACCTTC.

The chain recombines TRBV29-1 with TRBJ2-1; perhaps TRBD1 as D (6 bases). Per the germline V gene, CDR1 is SQVTM and CDR2 is ANQGSEA. Trimming shortened V by 5 bases and J by 7 bases, and 18 bases separated the two germline ends. The CDR3 length is 14 residues. The CDR3 coding sequence is TGCAGCGTTCAATCGGGACAAGGATTAAATGAGCAGTTCTTC. This sequence encodes CSVQSGQGLNEQFF.

The rearrangement links TRBV9 to TRBJ2-7; no clear D. The CDR3 totals 13 residues. Trimming took 0 bases from V and 4 from J, leaving 8 bases between them. Germline CDR1 and CDR2: SGDLS and YYNGEE. The CDR3 region is CASSVGASYEQYF. Here the CDR3 DNA reads TGTGCCAGCAGCGTAGGTGCCTCGTACGAGCAGTACTTC. Full variable domain (rest looked up from reference TRBV9 and TRBJ2-7): DSGVTQTPKHLITATGQRVTLRCSPRSGDLSVYWYQQSLDQGLQFLIQYYNGEERAKGNILERFSAQQFPDLHSELNLSSLELGDSALYFCASSVGASYEQYFGPGTRLTVT.

The rearrangement uses TRBV11-2 and TRBJ1-1, with a tentative D call TRBD1 (5 bases). CDR1 SGHAT and CDR2 FQNNGV come from the germline V gene. Trimming cost V 7 bases and J 5 bases, with 17 bases left between them. The CDR3 totals 14 residues. The CDR3 DNA sequence: TGTGCCAGCAACCGGCAGGGCTTACGGACTGAAGCTTTCTTT. This gives the protein CASNRQGLRTEAFF.

The chain carries TRBV29-1 and TRBJ2-3; D is possibly TRBD1 (5 bases). The CDR3 loop spans 16 amino acids. CDR1 is SQVTM and CDR2 is ANQGSEA in the germline V gene. Trimming removed 5 bases at V and 2 bases at J, with 20 bases between. The CDR3 DNA reads TGCAGCGTTCTAGGCTTCCAAGGGGCGTACACAGATACGCAGTATTTT. Amino acid sequence: CSVLGFQGAYTDTQYF.

V and J are TRBV29-1 and TRBJ2-7, with D uncertain. Germline CDR1 reads SQVTM; CDR2 reads ANQGSEA. This CDR3 comprises 12 residues. V was cut by 4 bases and J by 4 bases, with 11 bases left in between. The CDR3 reads CSVGGWGYEQYF. The DNA of the CDR3 is TGCAGCGTTGGGGGTTGGGGTTACGAGCAGTACTTC.

This clonotype was recorded a few times. The chain couples TRBV11-2 to TRBJ2-1; D remains ambiguous. The germline V and J ends were trimmed by 6 bases and 1 base, with 13 bases remaining between them. CDR1 SGHAT and CDR2 FQNNGV come from the germline V gene. This CDR3 is built from 15 residues. CDR3 amino acids: CASRTLVGSYNEQFF. In nucleotides, the CDR3 is TGTGCCAGCAGGACCTTGGTCGGGTCCTACAATGAGCAGTTCTTC. The complete variable domain, with remaining parts taken from reference TRBV11-2 and TRBJ2-1, reads EAGVAQSPRYKIIEKRQSVAFWCNPISGHATLYWYQQILGQGPKLLIQFQNNGVVDDSQLPKDRFSAERLKGVDSTLKIQPAKLEDSAVYLCASRTLVGSYNEQFFGPGTRLTVL.

This clonotype was observed at least ten times. The chain links TRBV20-1 to TRBJ1-1; unclear D gene. Trimming took off 3 bases at V and 2 bases at J, with 10 bases between the two ends. CDR1 DFQATT and CDR2 SNEGSKA come from the germline V gene (reference sequence). CDR3 length equals 13 residues. CDR3 sequence: CSASLRPNTEAFF. The DNA of the CDR3 is TGCAGTGCTAGTCTAAGGCCTAACACTGAAGCTTTCTTT.

This clonotype came up a few times. CDR3 in DNA: TGTGCCAGCAGCTCCCTGTCTAGGACCCAGTACTTC. This sequence encodes CASSSLSRTQYF. The chain couples TRBV7-2 to TRBJ2-5; no definite D call. The CDR3 extends over 12 amino acids. V lost 4 bases and J lost 7, with 10 bases in between. Germline CDR1 reads SGHTA; CDR2 reads FQGNSA.

This clonotype was detected a few times. The V gene is TRBV12-3 or TRBV12-4, the J gene TRBJ2-1; 12 positions agree with TRBD2. V shed 5 bases and J 13 bases; nucleotides not matched to a gene: 9. CDR3 size: 14 residues. CDR3 in amino acids: CASSPDRTSGTQFF. CDR3 sequence (DNA): TGTGCCAGCAGTCCTGACAGGACTAGCGGGACACAGTTCTTC.

This clonotype was seen a handful of times. CDR3 DNA: TGCAGCGTTGTACCTAGACAGAACTCCTACGAGCAGTACTTC. It codes for CSVVPRQNSYEQYF. This rearrangement joins TRBV29-1 to TRBJ2-7; D perhaps matches TRBD1 (5 bases). The CDR3 is 14 residues long. V was trimmed by 4 bases and J by 0 bases, leaving 13 bases between them. Germline V lookup: CDR1 SQVTM, CDR2 ANQGSEA.

This clonotype was counted many times. V usage is TRBV6-5 and J usage is TRBJ2-3; a weak D match, TRBD2 (6 bases). V was cut by 6 bases and J by 3 bases, with 13 bases left in between. Germline V lookup: CDR1 MNHEY, CDR2 SVGAGI. This CDR3 has 14 residues. The CDR3 DNA reads as TGTGCCAGCAGCCGCGCCGGACTAACAGATACGCAGTATTTT. This encodes CASSRAGLTDTQYF.

This clonotype was counted at least ten times. The CDR3 region is CAISPLAGGYNEQFF. The CDR3, as DNA: TGTGCCATCAGTCCCCTAGCGGGAGGGTACAATGAGCAGTTCTTC. This chain connects TRBV10-3 to TRBJ2-1; 12 bases agree with TRBD2. The V gene's germline CDR1 is ENHRY and CDR2 SYGVKD. J was trimmed by 4 bases and V by 5 bases; bases with no gene match: 3. The CDR3 sequence is 15 residues long.

The CDR3 nucleotides are TGTGCCAGCAGCTCCCCAAGGAACACGTACCAAGAGACCCAGTACTTC. This sequence encodes CASSSPRNTYQETQYF. The chain employs TRBV7-6 and TRBJ2-5; D gene uncertain. The V end lost 4 bases, the J end lost 0 bases, and 15 bases lay between the germline ends. This CDR3 is 16 amino acids long. CDR1 and CDR2 from the germline V gene are SGHVS and FNYEAQ. The full variable domain, with the rest looked up from reference TRBV7-6 and TRBJ2-5, is GAGVSQSPRYKVTKRGQDVALRCDPISGHVSLYWYRQALGQGPEFLTYFNYEAQQDKSGLPNDRFSAERPEGSISTLTIQRTEQRDSAMYRCASSSPRNTYQETQYFGPGTRLLVL.

The chain links TRBV11-1 to TRBJ2-1, with TRBD2 matching 10 bases. V shed 4 bases and J 10 bases; nucleotides not matched to a gene: 13. This CDR3 has 16 amino acids. In germline, CDR1 is SGHAT, CDR2 FQDESV (reference sequence). CDR3 sequence reads: CASSYNLVTSGLEQFF. The CDR3 DNA reads as TGTGCCAGCAGCTACAACCTAGTGACTAGCGGGTTAGAGCAGTTCTTC.

The V call is TRBV7-8, the J call TRBJ2-7, with 7 bases aligning to TRBD1. CDR1 and CDR2 from the germline V gene are SGHVS and FQNEAQ. The CDR3 is 14 amino acids. J was trimmed by 2 bases and V by 5 bases; bases with no gene match: 6. The CDR3 protein is CASSPYRGAYEQYF. CDR3 bases: TGTGCCAGCAGCCCATACAGGGGCGCCTACGAGCAGTACTTC.

In its sample, this clonotype was seen a few times. The chain is built from TRBV20-1 and TRBJ1-4; no clear D gene. CDR1 DFQATT and CDR2 SNEGSKA come from the germline V gene (reference sequence). Trimming cost V 5 bases and J 8 bases, with 9 bases left between them. The CDR3 consists of 11 residues. The CDR3 nucleotides read TGCAGTGCTGCAGACACCGAAAAACTGTTTTTT. It translates to CSAADTEKLFF.

This chain uses TRBV7-2 with TRBJ2-7; D possibly corresponds to TRBD2 (5 bases). The germline CDR1 and CDR2 sequences are SGHTA and FQGNSA. V was cut by 2 bases and J by 6 bases, with 11 bases left in between. The CDR3 length is 13 residues. The CDR3 sequence: CASSLTGSGEQYF. CDR3 nucleotide sequence: TGTGCCAGCAGCTTAACGGGAAGCGGCGAGCAGTACTTC.

This clonotype was seen more than once but under ten times. The chain has TRBV5-1 and TRBJ2-7; 11 positions agree with TRBD1. This CDR3 is 16 amino acids long. The germline V gene has CDR1 SGHRS and CDR2 YFSETQ. V dropped 4 bases and J dropped 9; count of bases not matched to a gene: 15. The CDR3 loop reads CASSPDGTGGAGRQYF. The DNA of the CDR3 is TGCGCCAGCAGCCCGGACGGGACAGGGGGAGCGGGAAGGCAGTACTTC.

This chain connects TRBV4-3 to TRBJ2-1, with 16 bases lining up with TRBD2. The germline V gene encodes CDR1 LGHNA and CDR2 YSLEER. The CDR3 is 18 residues long. V lost 0 bases to trimming and J lost 7 bases; unmatched junction nucleotides: 6. In DNA form, the CDR3 reads TGCGCCAGCAGCCAAGACGGGACTAGCGGGAGGGCCAAGAATGAGCAGTTCTTC. It is translated as CASSQDGTSGRAKNEQFF.

This clonotype was found a few times. The chain recombines TRBV6-5 with TRBJ2-7, with 12 bases that match TRBD2. The CDR3 has 15 amino acids. The V gene's germline CDR1 is MNHEY and CDR2 SVGAGI. V was pared by 5 bases and J by 3 bases, with 5 bases of the junction left unmatched. CDR3 region: CASSGTSGSNYEQYF. CDR3 coding DNA: TGTGCCAGCAGTGGGACTAGCGGGTCGAACTACGAGCAGTACTTC.

About this clonotype itself: One end of the junction varies from germline; a read error may be responsible. The chain links TRBV5-1 to TRBJ1-3; D ambiguous. The CDR3 has 13 residues. From germline, CDR1 is SGHRS and CDR2 YFSETQ. CDR3 region: CPSSLATKLPIYF. The CDR3 nucleotides are TGCCCCAGCAGCTTGGCCACTAAGCTCCCCATATATTTT.